The 19 T cell receptor beta chains in this list originate from one sample, sequenced in a study of shared clonotypes between healthy human individuals. Clones were sequenced by immunoSEQ multiplex PCR, and TCRdb holds only the in-frame ones, with some missing. The table includes over 400,000 clones, roughly 80% detected once. Sequenced sample: PBMCs. The source of these receptors is a woman aged 40 to 50 in good health. Some clones in this sample may be carry-over from other donors' samples.

V and J are TRBV5-6 and TRBJ2-2; the D gene could be TRBD1 or TRBD2 (5 bases each). Germline CDR1 reads SGHDT; CDR2 reads YYEEEE. The CDR3 runs 16 residues. V gave up 3 bases and J gave up 3 bases, with 15 bases separating them. CDR3 nucleotides: TGTGCCAGCAGCTCCTATCGTTTGGGGGACACCGGGGAGCTGTTTTTT. It is translated as CASSSYRLGDTGELFF.

The rearrangement joins TRBV11-2 to TRBJ1-1; D is undetermined. V was pared by 0 bases and J by 2 bases, with 19 bases between. Germline V lookup: CDR1 SGHAT, CDR2 FQNNGV. This CDR3 comprises 18 residues. In DNA, the CDR3 is TGTGCCAGCAGCTTAGAAGGAAGGAATACCATACTAAACACTGAAGCTTTCTTT. This codes for CASSLEGRNTILNTEAFF.

The rearrangement uses TRBV25-1 and TRBJ1-2; D gene uncertain. CDR3 length: 15 amino acids. Trimming cost V 3 bases and J 2 bases, with 13 bases left between them. The germline V gene has CDR1 MGHDK and CDR2 SYGVNS. CDR3 DNA sequence: TGTGCCAGCAGTGATCCGGCCGGACGGAACTATGGCTACACCTTC. This codes for CASSDPAGRNYGYTF.

The chain carries TRBV11-3 and TRBJ2-1; TRBD2 matches at 12 bases. This CDR3 region has 15 residues. Germline lookup yields CDR1 SGHNT and CDR2 YENEEA. V trimming: 5 bases; J trimming: 8 bases; junction bases outside the gene matches: 7. The CDR3 here is CASSARLAGAHEQFF. DNA for the CDR3: TGTGCCAGCAGCGCCAGACTAGCGGGAGCCCATGAGCAGTTCTTC.

This chain links TRBV7-9 with TRBJ2-3; 13 bases are shared with TRBD2. V gave up 5 bases and J gave up 5 bases; unmatched junction bases: 7. Germline V gene sequence: CDR1 SEHNR, CDR2 FQNEAQ (reference sequence). This CDR3 has 16 amino acids. The chain's CDR3 is CASSVGTSGNGDTQYF. The CDR3 DNA follows: TGTGCCAGCAGCGTGGGGACTAGCGGGAATGGAGATACGCAGTATTTT.

This sequence joins TRBV2 and TRBJ2-7; D may match TRBD1 or TRBD2 (5 bases each). The CDR3 extends over 12 amino acids. CDR1 and CDR2 from the germline V gene are SNHLY and FYNNEI. Between the trimmed V and J ends, which lost 8 bases and 1 base, there was a span of 9 bases. The CDR3 DNA reads as TGTGCCAGCTCCAGGGAGTCCTACGAGCAGTACTTC. Translation gives CASSRESYEQYF.

In regard to this clone: A read error may produce the germline difference seen at one junction end. The chain uses TRBV10-1 and TRBJ1-6, with 7 bases identical to TRBD1. The CDR3 runs 14 residues. Germline loops: CDR1 WNHNN, CDR2 SYGVQD (reference sequence). Written as DNA, the CDR3 is TGCGCCAGCAGCCAGGGACAGAATAACTCACCCCTCCACTTT. Protein product: CASSQGQNNSPLHF.

The chain combines TRBV10-3 with TRBJ2-3; TRBD2 matches 12 bases. There are 16 residues in the CDR3. J gave up 2 bases and V 3 bases, and 3 bases lay outside the gene matches. The germline CDR1 and CDR2 sequences are ENHRY and SYGVKD. CDR3 protein: CAISDGTSGLTDTQYF. The DNA of the CDR3 is TGTGCCATCAGTGACGGGACTAGCGGGCTCACAGATACGCAGTATTTT.

A word on this clone: Other DNA sequences in the sample encode the same CDR3. The rearrangement links TRBV18 to TRBJ2-7; 11 nucleotides line up with TRBD2. The CDR3 is made up of 15 amino acids. Germline V lookup: CDR1 KGHSH, CDR2 LQKENI. The V segment lost 1 base and the J segment 2 bases; nucleotides outside the gene matches: 1. Here the CDR3 DNA reads TGTGCCAGCTCACCACTAGCGGGAGGGGCCTACGAGCAGTACTTC. Protein product: CASSPLAGGAYEQYF.

In regard to this clone: With only one base between it and a far larger clone, this is likely a read error. Different DNA sequences within this sample yield the same CDR3. V is TRBV25-1 and J is TRBJ2-3; maybe TRBD2 (6 bases). Trimming removed 4 bases at V and 1 base at J, with 21 bases between. CDR1 is MGHDK and CDR2 is SYGVNS in the germline V gene. This CDR3 is 18 amino acids long. The CDR3 sequence: CASSVLAGGIFGTDTQYF. CDR3 bases: TGTGCCAGCAGTGTACTAGCAGGAGGGATCTTCGGCACAGATACGCAGTATTTT.

Remarks on this clone: This likely stems from a read error, as it lies one base from a far larger clone. This sample also contains other DNA sequences that code for the same CDR3. CDR3 in DNA: TGTGCCAGCAGCCCCGGCACTAGCGGGCAAGAGACCCAGTACTTC. This gives the protein CASSPGTSGQETQYF. V is TRBV5-4 and J is TRBJ2-5; 9 positions agree with TRBD2. Trimming removed 4 bases from V and 2 bases from J; junction bases left unmatched: 6. CDR3 size: 15 residues. CDR1 and CDR2 (germline): SGHNT, YYREEE (reference sequence).

J is TRBJ2-7 and V is TRBV5-1, with 7 bases aligning to TRBD2. Germline values: CDR1 SGHRS, CDR2 YFSETQ. The CDR3 is 15 amino acids. The trim removed 0 bases at V and 3 bases at J, leaving 6 bases unmatched. The CDR3, as DNA: TGCGCCAGCAGCTTGGCCGGCGGGGGAGGCTACGAGCAGTACTTC. It translates to CASSLAGGGGYEQYF.

The chain is built from TRBV28 and TRBJ2-1; 7 bases are a match to TRBD1. This CDR3 region has 16 residues. Germline V gene lookup returns CDR1 MDHEN and CDR2 SYDVKM. Trimming cost V 4 bases and J 4 bases; bases outside gene matches: 10. The CDR3 protein is CASSSPSGQLYNEQFF. The CDR3 DNA sequence: TGTGCCAGCAGTTCCCCCTCGGGACAGTTGTACAATGAGCAGTTCTTC.

This sequence joins TRBV5-6 and TRBJ2-7, with 7 nucleotides matching TRBD1. Germline values: CDR1 SGHDT, CDR2 YYEEEE. The V gene end was trimmed by 9 bases and the J gene end by 5 bases; junction bases not matched to a gene: 11. This CDR3 region has 13 residues. The CDR3 region is CANWTGVVDEQYF. CDR3 nucleotide sequence: TGTGCCAACTGGACAGGTGTTGTTGACGAGCAGTACTTC.

Notes on this clone: The likely explanation is a read error, given a far larger clone one base away. This rearrangement joins TRBV7-9 to TRBJ1-3; D uncertain. Trimming left V 4 bases short and J 2 bases short, with 12 bases between. The CDR3 sequence is 15 residues long. From germline, CDR1 is SEHNR and CDR2 FQNEAQ (reference sequence). The CDR3 reads CASSSSGMAGNTIYF. The CDR3 DNA sequence: TGTGCCAGCAGCTCCAGTGGGATGGCTGGAAACACCATATATTTT.

A note on this clone: Being one base from a much bigger clone, this may be a read error. V gene TRBV7-3 combines with J gene TRBJ1-3; no reliable D call. Deletions cut 4 bases from V and 0 bases from J, with 13 bases between. The CDR3 length is 16 residues. The V gene's germline CDR1 is SGHTA and CDR2 FQGTGA. The CDR3 coding sequence is TGTGCCAGCAGCTCGCAGCCCATTAGCTCTGGAAACACCATATATTTT. Encoded protein: CASSSQPISSGNTIYF.

CDR3 protein: CASSLVRQGPADTQYF. The CDR3, as DNA: TGTGCCAGCAGCTTAGTACGGCAGGGCCCCGCAGATACGCAGTATTTT. The chain is built from TRBV7-8 and TRBJ2-3; TRBD1 might be the D (5 bases). Trimming took 1 base from V and 4 from J, leaving 15 bases between them. Germline V CDR1 and CDR2: SGHVS, FQNEAQ. The CDR3 has 16 amino acids.

This chain joins TRBV14 and TRBJ2-3, with D possibly TRBD2 on 6 matching bases. Looked up from germline, CDR1 is SGHDN and CDR2 is FVKESK. Deletions cut 0 bases from V and 3 bases from J, with 16 bases between. This CDR3 spans 17 amino acids. The DNA of the CDR3 is TGTGCCAGCAGCCAAGACACCGGAGGGCTCCTGACAGATACGCAGTATTTT. Its translation: CASSQDTGGLLTDTQYF. Complete variable domain (other parts from reference TRBV14 and TRBJ2-3): EAGVTQFPSHSVIEKGQTVTLRCDPISGHDNLYWYRRVMGKEIKFLLHFVKESKQDESGMPNNRFLAERTGGTYSTLKVQPAELEDSGVYFCASSQDTGGLLTDTQYFGPGTRLTVL.

This chain joins TRBV6-6 and TRBJ2-5; 7 nucleotides match TRBD1. CDR3 size: 14 residues. Germline loops: CDR1 MNHNY, CDR2 SVGAGI (reference sequence). V lost 5 bases to trimming and J lost 2 bases; unmatched junction nucleotides: 5. The CDR3 loop is CASSPTGRQETQYF. CDR3 coding DNA: TGTGCCAGCAGTCCGACAGGGAGACAAGAGACCCAGTACTTC.